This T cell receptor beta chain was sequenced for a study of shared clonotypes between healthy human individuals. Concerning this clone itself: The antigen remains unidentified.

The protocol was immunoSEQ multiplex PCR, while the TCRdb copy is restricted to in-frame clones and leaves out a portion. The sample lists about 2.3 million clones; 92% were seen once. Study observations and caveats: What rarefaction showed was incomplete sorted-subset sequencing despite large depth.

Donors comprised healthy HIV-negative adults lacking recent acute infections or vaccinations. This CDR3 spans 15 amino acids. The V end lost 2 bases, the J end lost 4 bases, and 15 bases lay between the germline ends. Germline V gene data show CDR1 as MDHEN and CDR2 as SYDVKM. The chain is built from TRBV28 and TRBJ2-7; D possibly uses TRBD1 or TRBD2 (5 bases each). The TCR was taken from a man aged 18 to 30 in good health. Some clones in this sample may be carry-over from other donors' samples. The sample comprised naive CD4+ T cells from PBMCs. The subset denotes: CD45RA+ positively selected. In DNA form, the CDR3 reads TGTGCCAGCAGTTTAAAATCGAGGGGCAGTTACGAGCAGTACTTC. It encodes CASSLKSRGSYEQYF.